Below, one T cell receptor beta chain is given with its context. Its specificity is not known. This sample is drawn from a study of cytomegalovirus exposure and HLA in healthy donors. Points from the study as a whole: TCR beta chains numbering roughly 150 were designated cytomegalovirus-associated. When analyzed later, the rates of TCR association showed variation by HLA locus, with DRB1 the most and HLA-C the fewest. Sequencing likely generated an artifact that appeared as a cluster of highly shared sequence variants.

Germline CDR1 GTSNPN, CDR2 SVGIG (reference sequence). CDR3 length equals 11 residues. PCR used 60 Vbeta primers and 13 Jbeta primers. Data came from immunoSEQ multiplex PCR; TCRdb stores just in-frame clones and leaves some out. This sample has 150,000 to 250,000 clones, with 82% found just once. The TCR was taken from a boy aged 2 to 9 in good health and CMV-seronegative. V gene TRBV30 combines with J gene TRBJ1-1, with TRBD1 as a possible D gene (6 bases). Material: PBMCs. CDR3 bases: TGTGCTAGGGGGGGGAACACTGAAGCTTTCTTT. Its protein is CARGGNTEAFF. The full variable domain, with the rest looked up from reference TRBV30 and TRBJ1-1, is SQTIHQWPATLVQPVGSPLSLECTVEGTSNPNLYWYRQAAGRGLQLLFYSVGIGQISSEVPQNLSASRPQDRQFILSSKKLLLSDSGFYLCARGGNTEAFFGQGTRLTVV.